This T cell receptor (beta chain) was sequenced in a study of control samples from healthy donors and cancer patients. Using immunoSEQ multiplex PCR, the repertoire was profiled, and TCRdb retains in-frame clones only, with some absent. The sample contains 95,000 to 150,000 clones, about 90% of which appear only once. The CDR3 runs 13 residues. The germline CDR1 and CDR2 sequences are SGHTA and FQGTGA. Trimming took off 2 bases at V and 5 bases at J, with 6 bases between the two ends. The chain carries TRBV7-3 and TRBJ2-2, with D tentatively TRBD2 (6 bases). This TCR was sampled from a man aged 18 to 30 in good health. The sample was blood. The CDR3, as DNA: TGTGCCAGCAGCTTAGCGGGGACCGGGGAGCTGTTTTTT. Residues: CASSLAGTGELFF. Together with reference TRBV7-3 and TRBJ2-2, the CDR3 gives the full variable domain: GAGVSQTPSNKVTEKGKYVELRCDPISGHTALYWYRQSLGQGPEFLIYFQGTGAADDSGLPNDRFFAVRPEGSVSTLKIQRTERGDSAVYLCASSLAGTGELFFGEGSRLTVL.